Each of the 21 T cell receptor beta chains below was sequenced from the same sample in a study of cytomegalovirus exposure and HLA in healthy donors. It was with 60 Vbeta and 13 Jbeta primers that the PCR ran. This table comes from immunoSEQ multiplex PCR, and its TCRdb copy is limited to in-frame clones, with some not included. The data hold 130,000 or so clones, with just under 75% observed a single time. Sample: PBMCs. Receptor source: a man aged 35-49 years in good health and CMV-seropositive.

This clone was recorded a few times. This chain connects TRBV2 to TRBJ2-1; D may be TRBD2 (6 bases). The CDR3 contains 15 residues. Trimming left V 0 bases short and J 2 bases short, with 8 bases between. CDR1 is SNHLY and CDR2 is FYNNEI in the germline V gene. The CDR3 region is CASSEAEGAYNEQFF. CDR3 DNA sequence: TGTGCCAGCAGTGAAGCGGAGGGCGCCTACAATGAGCAGTTCTTC.

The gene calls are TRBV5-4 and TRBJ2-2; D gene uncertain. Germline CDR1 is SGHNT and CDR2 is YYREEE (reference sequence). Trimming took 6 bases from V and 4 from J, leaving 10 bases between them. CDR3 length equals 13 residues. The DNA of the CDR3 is TGTGCCAGCAAGCGTTTTGGCACCGGGGAGCTGTTTTTT. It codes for CASKRFGTGELFF.

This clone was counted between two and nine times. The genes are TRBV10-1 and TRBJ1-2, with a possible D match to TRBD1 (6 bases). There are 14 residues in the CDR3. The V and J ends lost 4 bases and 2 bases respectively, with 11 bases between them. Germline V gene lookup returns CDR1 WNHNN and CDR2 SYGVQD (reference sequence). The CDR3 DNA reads TGCGCCAGCAGTGGAGGAACAGGGAACTATGGCTACACCTTC. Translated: CASSGGTGNYGYTF.

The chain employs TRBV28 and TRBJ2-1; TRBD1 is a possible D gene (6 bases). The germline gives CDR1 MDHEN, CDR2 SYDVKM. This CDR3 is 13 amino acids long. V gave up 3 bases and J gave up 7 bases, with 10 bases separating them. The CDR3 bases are TGTGCCAGCAGTTTGATCAGGGGTAATGAGCAGTTCTTC. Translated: CASSLIRGNEQFF.

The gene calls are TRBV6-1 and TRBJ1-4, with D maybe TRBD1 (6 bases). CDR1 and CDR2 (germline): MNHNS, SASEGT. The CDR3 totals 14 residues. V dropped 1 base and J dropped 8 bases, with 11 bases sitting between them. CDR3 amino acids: CASSEDRDNEKLFF. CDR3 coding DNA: TGTGCCAGCAGTGAAGACAGGGATAACGAAAAACTGTTTTTT.

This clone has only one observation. DNA of the CDR3: TGTGCCAGCAGCTTGGGTGACAGGGGGTCCGAGCAGTACTTC. Encoded protein: CASSLGDRGSEQYF. The rearrangement uses TRBV5-4 and TRBJ2-7; the match to TRBD1 covers 9 bases. Looked up from germline, CDR1 is SGHNT and CDR2 is YYREEE (reference sequence). The CDR3 has 14 amino acids. V gave up 0 bases and J gave up 6 bases; unmatched junction bases: 4.

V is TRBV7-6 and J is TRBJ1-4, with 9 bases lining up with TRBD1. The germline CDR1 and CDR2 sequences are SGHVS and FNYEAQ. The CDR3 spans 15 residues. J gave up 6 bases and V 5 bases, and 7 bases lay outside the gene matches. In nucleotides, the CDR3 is TGTGCCAGCAGCCCCCGGGACAGGGCTTATGAAAAACTGTTTTTT. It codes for CASSPRDRAYEKLFF. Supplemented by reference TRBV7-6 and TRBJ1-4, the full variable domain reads GAGVSQSPRYKVTKRGQDVALRCDPISGHVSLYWYRQALGQGPEFLTYFNYEAQQDKSGLPNDRFSAERPEGSISTLTIQRTEQRDSAMYRCASSPRDRAYEKLFFGSGTQLSVL.

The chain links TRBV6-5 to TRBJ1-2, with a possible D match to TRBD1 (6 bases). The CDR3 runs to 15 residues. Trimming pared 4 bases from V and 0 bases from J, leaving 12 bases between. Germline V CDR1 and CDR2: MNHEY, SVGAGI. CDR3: CASSSGGLPNYGYTF. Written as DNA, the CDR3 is TGTGCCAGCAGTTCGGGGGGGCTTCCTAACTATGGCTACACCTTC.

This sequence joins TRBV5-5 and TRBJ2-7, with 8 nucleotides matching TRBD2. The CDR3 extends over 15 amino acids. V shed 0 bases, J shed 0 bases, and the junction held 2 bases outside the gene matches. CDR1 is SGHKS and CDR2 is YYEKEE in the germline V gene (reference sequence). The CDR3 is CASSLGGTSSYEQYF. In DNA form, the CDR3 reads TGTGCCAGCAGCTTGGGTGGGACTAGCTCCTACGAGCAGTACTTC.

CDR3 coding DNA: TGCGCCAGCAGCGTCCCAGGGGATGGGGCCAACGTCCTGACTTTC. Translated: CASSVPGDGANVLTF. The gene calls are TRBV5-1 and TRBJ2-6; D may be TRBD1 (6 bases). Germline-derived CDR1 and CDR2 are SGHRS and YFSETQ. This CDR3 region has 15 residues. V shed 4 bases and J shed 3 bases, with 11 bases lying between them.

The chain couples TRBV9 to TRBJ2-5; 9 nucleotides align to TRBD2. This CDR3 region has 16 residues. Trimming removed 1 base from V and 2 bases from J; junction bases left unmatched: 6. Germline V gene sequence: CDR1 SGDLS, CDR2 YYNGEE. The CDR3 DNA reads TGTGCCAGCAGCGTAAGACCAGCGGGAGGACAAGAGACCCAGTACTTC. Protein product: CASSVRPAGGQETQYF.

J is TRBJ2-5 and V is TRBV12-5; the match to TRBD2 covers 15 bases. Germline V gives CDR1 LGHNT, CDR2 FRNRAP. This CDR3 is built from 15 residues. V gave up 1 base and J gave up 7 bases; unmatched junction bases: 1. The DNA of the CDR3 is TGTGCTAGTGGTTTGGGGGGACTAGCGGGAGGGACCCAGTACTTC. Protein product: CASGLGGLAGGTQYF.

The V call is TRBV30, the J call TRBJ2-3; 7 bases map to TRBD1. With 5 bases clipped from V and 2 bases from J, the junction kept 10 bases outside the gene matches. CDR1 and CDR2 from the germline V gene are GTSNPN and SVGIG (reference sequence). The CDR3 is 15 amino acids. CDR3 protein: CAWGPPDRITDTQYF. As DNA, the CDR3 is TGTGCCTGGGGGCCCCCGGACAGGATCACAGATACGCAGTATTTT. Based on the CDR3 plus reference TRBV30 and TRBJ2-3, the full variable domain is SQTIHQWPATLVQPVGSPLSLECTVEGTSNPNLYWYRQAAGRGLQLLFYSVGIGQISSEVPQNLSASRPQDRQFILSSKKLLLSDSGFYLCAWGPPDRITDTQYFGPGTRLTVL.

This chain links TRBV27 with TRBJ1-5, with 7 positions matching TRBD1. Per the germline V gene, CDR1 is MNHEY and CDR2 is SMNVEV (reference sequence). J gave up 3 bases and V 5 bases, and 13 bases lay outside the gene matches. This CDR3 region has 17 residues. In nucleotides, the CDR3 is TGTGCCAGCAGTCCGGTATGGCGGACAGGACCCAATCAGCCCCAGCATTTT. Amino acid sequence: CASSPVWRTGPNQPQHF.

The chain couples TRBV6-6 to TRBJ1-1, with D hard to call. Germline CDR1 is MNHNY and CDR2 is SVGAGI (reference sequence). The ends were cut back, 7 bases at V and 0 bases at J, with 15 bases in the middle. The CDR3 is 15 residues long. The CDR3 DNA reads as TGTGCCAGCATAAAACGGGAGGGTATGAACACTGAAGCTTTCTTT. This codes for CASIKREGMNTEAFF.

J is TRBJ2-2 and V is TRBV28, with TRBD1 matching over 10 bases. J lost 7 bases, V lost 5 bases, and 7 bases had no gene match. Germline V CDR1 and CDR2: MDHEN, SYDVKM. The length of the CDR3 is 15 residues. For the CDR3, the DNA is TGTGCCAGCAGTCACGGGACAGGGGAGGTCGGGGAGCTGTTTTTT. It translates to CASSHGTGEVGELFF.

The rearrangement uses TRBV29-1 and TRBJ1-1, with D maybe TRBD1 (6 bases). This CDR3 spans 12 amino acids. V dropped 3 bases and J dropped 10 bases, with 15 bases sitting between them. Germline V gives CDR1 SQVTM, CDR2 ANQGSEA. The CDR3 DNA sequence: TGCAGCGTTGAGTCCAGGGGTTCTGTAGCTTTCTTT. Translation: CSVESRGSVAFF.

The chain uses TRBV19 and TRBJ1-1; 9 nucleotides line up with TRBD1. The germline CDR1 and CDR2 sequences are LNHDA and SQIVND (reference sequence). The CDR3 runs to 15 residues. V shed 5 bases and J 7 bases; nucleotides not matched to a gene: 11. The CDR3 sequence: CASSLPGQGRGEAFF. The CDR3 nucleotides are TGTGCCAGTAGTCTCCCGGGACAGGGACGGGGTGAAGCTTTCTTT.

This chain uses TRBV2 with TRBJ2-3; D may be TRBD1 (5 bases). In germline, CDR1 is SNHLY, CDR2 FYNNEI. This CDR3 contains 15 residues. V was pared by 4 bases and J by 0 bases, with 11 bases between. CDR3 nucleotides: TGTGCCAGCAGTGTCGAGCAGGGTAGCACAGATACGCAGTATTTT. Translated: CASSVEQGSTDTQYF.

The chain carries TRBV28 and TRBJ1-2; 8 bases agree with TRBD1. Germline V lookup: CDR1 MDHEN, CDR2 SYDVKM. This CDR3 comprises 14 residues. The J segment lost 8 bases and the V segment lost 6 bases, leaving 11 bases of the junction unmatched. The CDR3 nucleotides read TGTGCCAGCAGCACGCAGGGGGCCGGGGGAGGCTACACCTTC. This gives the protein CASSTQGAGGGYTF.

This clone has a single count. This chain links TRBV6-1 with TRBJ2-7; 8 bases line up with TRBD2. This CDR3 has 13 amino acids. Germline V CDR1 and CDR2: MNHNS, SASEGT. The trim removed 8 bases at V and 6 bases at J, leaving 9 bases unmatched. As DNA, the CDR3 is TGTGCCAGCGACGGGACTAGTTTTTCCGAGCAGTACTTC. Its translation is CASDGTSFSEQYF.